These 8 T cell receptor beta chains originate from one sample sequenced in a study of blood T cell repertoires in COVID-19. Assay used: immunoSEQ multiplex PCR; TCRdb lists only in-frame clones, some missing. The sample yields about 270,000 clones, over 75% seen once. The source material was PBMCs or T cells enriched from blood (not recorded which). The receptors here all came from a woman between 18 and 29 years old who had recovered from COVID-19.

The chain uses TRBV5-3 and TRBJ2-2, with D maybe TRBD2 (5 bases). TRBV5-3 is assigned to the ORF class and has an uncertain function. V shed 4 bases and J shed 6 bases, with 25 bases lying between them. CDR3 length: 18 residues. The CDR3 nucleotides are TGTGCCAGAAGCCCGGCCGCATGCAGACCCAGGAGGTCCGGGGAGCTGTTTTTT. Protein product: CARSPAACRPRRSGELFF.

The chain carries TRBV24-1 and TRBJ1-5; D perhaps matches TRBD1 (5 bases). V was shortened by 10 bases and J by 3 bases, with 12 bases between the two germline ends. There are 13 residues in the CDR3. Looked up from germline, CDR1 is KGHDR and CDR2 is SFDVKD. CDR3 residues: CATQGENNQPQHF. CDR3 DNA: TGTGCCACTCAGGGTGAGAACAATCAGCCCCAGCATTTT.

The CDR3 nucleotides read TGTGCCAGCAGAACTCGAGGACAGCGAGACTATGGCTACACCTTC. Translated: CASRTRGQRDYGYTF. The gene calls are TRBV5-4 and TRBJ1-2, with a weak D call TRBD1 (6 bases). With 5 bases removed from V and 3 bases from J, the gap between germline ends came to 17 bases. The CDR3 totals 15 residues. The V gene's germline CDR1 is SGHNT and CDR2 YYREEE (reference sequence). Combining the CDR3 with reference TRBV5-4 and TRBJ1-2 gives the whole variable domain ETGVTQSPTHLIKTRGQQVTLRCSSQSGHNTVSWYQQALGQGPQFIFQYYREEENGRGNFPPRFSGLQFPNYSSELNVNALELDDSALYLCASRTRGQRDYGYTFGSGTRLTVV.

The rearrangement joins TRBV28 to TRBJ1-2; 11 positions match TRBD1. V shed 7 bases, J shed 7 bases, and the junction held 14 bases outside the gene matches. The CDR3 sequence is 16 residues long. CDR1 and CDR2 from the germline V gene are MDHEN and SYDVKM. The CDR3 DNA reads as TGTGCCAGCACCCTCTCGATCGGGACAGGGGGGTTTGGCTACACCTTC. Protein: CASTLSIGTGGFGYTF.

The V gene is TRBV19, the J gene TRBJ2-2, with 11 positions matching TRBD1. The V and J ends lost 5 bases and 4 bases, in that order; junction bases with no gene match: 3. CDR3 length: 15 residues. The germline V gene encodes CDR1 LNHDA and CDR2 SQIVND (reference sequence). The CDR3 loop is CASSPGTGGTGELFF. The CDR3 region has the DNA TGTGCCAGTAGTCCCGGGACAGGGGGCACCGGGGAGCTGTTTTTT.

The V and J genes are TRBV5-8 and TRBJ2-5, with D perhaps matching TRBD1 (7 bases). This CDR3 contains 16 residues. Germline CDR1 SGHTS, CDR2 YDEGEE. V lost 4 bases and J 7 bases, leaving 23 bases between the germline ends. The CDR3 reads CASSREAQGGMGTQYF. In DNA form, the CDR3 reads TGTGCCAGCAGCCGAGAGGCCCAGGGGGGAATGGGGACCCAGTACTTC.

The rearrangement joins TRBV10-3 to TRBJ2-7; 8 bases map to TRBD2. V was clipped by 3 bases and J by 4 bases; unmatched bases: 8. The CDR3 contains 15 residues. Germline V gene lookup returns CDR1 ENHRY and CDR2 SYGVKD. CDR3 in amino acids: CAISERRGASYEQYF. The CDR3 coding sequence is TGTGCCATCAGTGAACGGCGGGGGGCCTCTTACGAGCAGTACTTC.

This chain uses TRBV28 with TRBJ1-2; 7 bases match TRBD1. Germline CDR1 MDHEN, CDR2 SYDVKM. V lost 2 bases to trimming and J lost 8 bases; unmatched junction nucleotides: 8. The CDR3 loop spans 14 amino acids. The CDR3 sequence: CASSLPGQLVGYTF. CDR3 sequence (DNA): TGTGCCAGCAGTTTACCGGGACAGCTGGTAGGCTACACCTTC.